This paragraph reports one T cell receptor beta chain. Using a J-beta primer mix together with a sample-barcoded 5' primer, a second PCR was run for about 6 to 12 cycles. Each cDNA was tagged by a template-switch adaptor containing 12 random nucleotides. MiXCR, applied by TCRdb to the 5' RACE reads, yields one record per CDR3 protein. The sample records about 2 million distinct CDR3 sequences, about 50% being singletons. These data originate in a study of blood T cells in healthy people across ages. V was clipped by 6 bases and J by 0 bases, with 8 bases between them. The CDR3 is 13 residues long. Per the germline V gene, CDR1 is SGHTA and CDR2 is FQGNSA.

The sample consisted of blood. The receptor was derived from a woman in her forties in good health. The chain joins TRBV7-2 to TRBJ1-2; no firm D call. The CDR3 reads CASRSRANYGYTF. CDR3 in DNA: TGTGCCAGCAGAAGTAGAGCTAACTATGGCTACACCTTC.